This T cell receptor (beta chain) comes out of a study of blood T cell repertoires in COVID-19 (dated by TCRdb to 2018 to 2020). Concerning the study at large: Samples covering the acute and convalescent phases of COVID-19 were provided by collaborators in the United States, Italy and Spain. The prospective study material was composed of cDNA or gDNA derived from T cells, B-cell-depleted T cells, or PBMCs. Subjects who had been exposed to COVID-19, were actively infected with it, or had recovered from it provided the deeply sampled blood TCRbeta repertoires that made up the dataset. A freely available public database, intended as a resource for researchers studying the immune response to SARS-CoV-2, is where the repertoires were released. The samples were drawn from the first 160 participants of the ongoing ImmuneRACE study and from 950 to 1,500 subjects provided by 6 global collaborators. Sample metadata almost always included a de-identified subject ID, COVID-19 status, age in years and sex. Where available, HLA class I and class II types were taken from metadata supplied by the sample provider and were not determined by assay-based typing. Results the study describes overall, beyond this receptor: How much clinical and demographic metadata was included differed by source and by participant, and the metadata was provided uncurated.

The immunoSEQ Assay, a bias-controlled multiplex PCR, was used to amplify TCRbeta CDR3 regions from genomic DNA. Per the source publication's procedure: Nucleated cell counts per sample were estimated from amplification of reference gene primers within the assay. Sequence reads were collapsed and filtered to measure the absolute abundance of every unique TCRbeta CDR3 rearrangement. For each sample, productive Simpson clonality was calculated as the square root of Simpson's diversity index across productive rearrangements. TCRdb obtained this table from immuneACCESS and retained in-frame rearrangements with V and J assigned. These tables miss some clones; where compared with another copy, unresolved V genes account for less than half of the shortfall, and the remainder is unexplained. V, J and clone size reflect that table, while D and trimming were determined from the DNA. Within this sample are more than 400,000 clones, with 90% of them counted one time only. The ten biggest clones cover more than 0.55% of the sample.

A remark on this clone: Which antigen it targets is not known. No base quality information exists; no much larger clone differs at one position.

There are 14 amino acids in the CDR3, from cysteine to phenylalanine inclusive. Of the read, only the CDR3 DNA is kept; its 42 bases are in frame from base 1. CDR1 and CDR2, looked up from the germline V gene (reference sequence), are LNHDA and SQIVND. V and J are truncated by 3 bases and 8 bases respectively, leaving an intervening sequence of 11 bases. Participants in the prospective study were aged about 18 to 89 years, lived in under 30 United States geographic areas, and enrolled through a virtual design. To assign participants to cohorts, the prospective study relied on clinical history that participants themselves reported in a screening survey and a study questionnaire. ImmuneRACE Cohort 3 recovered participants were defined by two consecutive negative NP/OP PCR tests, healthcare professional clearance, or symptom resolution. In the prospective study, whole blood, serum and a nasopharyngeal or oropharyngeal swab were collected from each participant by mobile phlebotomists. Over a roughly 2-month period, participants in the prospective study had the option of providing additional blood draws and questionnaires. Before DNA extraction, prospective study blood samples were shipped either frozen or at room temperature.

The receptor was isolated from a man aged 18-30 years who had recovered from COVID-19. Sequenced material: PBMCs or T cells enriched from blood (not recorded which). The chain uses TRBV19 and TRBJ1-6; possibly the D gene is TRBD1, per 6 matching bases. DNA sequence: TGTGCCAGTAGTATTCGCAGGGGTGATTCACCCCTCCACTTT. Its translation is CASSIRRGDSPLHF.